Given below is one TCR beta chain in context. Its antigen is as yet unknown. These data belong to a study of T-cell reconstitution after alpha-beta-depleted transplantation in children. Broader study findings: The origin of alpha-beta T cells about two months after transplant was reportedly several hundred expanded graft clones.

Construction of the TCRbeta library involved unique molecular identifiers. MiXCR, applied by TCRdb to the PCR reads, yields one record per CDR3 protein. The sample carries about 590,000 distinct CDR3 sequences, approximately 12% recorded once. The CDR3 has 15 residues. V was trimmed by 9 bases and J by 3 bases, leaving 18 bases between them. Germline loops: CDR1 MDHEN, CDR2 SYDVKM. The input for sequencing was PBMCs, mostly from graft donor cells, taken 360 days after TCRalphabeta/CD19-depleted stem cell transplant. V gene TRBV28 combines with J gene TRBJ2-1; no clear D gene. This receptor was taken from a male patient under 18 who had a stem cell transplant for acute myeloid leukemia, so the T cells may come from the graft donor. The CDR3 DNA reads TGTGCCAGGGGCCCCCGGTTCCGCTGCTACAATGAGCAGTTCTTC. This translates into CARGPRFRCYNEQFF.